Sequencing of this T cell receptor (beta chain) was carried out in a study of blood T cell repertoires in COVID-19. Overall study context: Samples of COVID-19 (acute and convalescent) were obtained from the United States, Italy and Spain.

Germline loops: CDR1 LGHDT, CDR2 YNNKEL (reference sequence). Trimming took 0 bases from V and 4 from J, leaving 15 bases between them. CDR3 length: 16 residues. Cohort placement rested on clinical history that participants reported themselves. How the authors handled the data: Amplification with reference gene primers provided the estimates of nucleated cell counts. Using immunoSEQ multiplex PCR, the repertoire was profiled, and TCRdb retains in-frame clones only, with some absent. D and trimming come from the DNA, and the V and J calls and clone size come from that table. This table holds 250,000 to 300,000 clones, roughly nine tenths found once.

The V gene is TRBV3-1 (or the pseudogene TRBV3-2), the J gene TRBJ1-2, with D possibly matching TRBD1 (6 bases). Sequencing was done on a sample of PBMCs or T cells enriched from blood (not recorded which). This receptor was identified in a human donor in a cohort exposed to, infected with or recovered from COVID-19 (not recorded which). The donor label of this sample is uncertain. CDR3 DNA sequence: TGTGCCAGCAGCCAAGATATGACAGGACCAGTCTATGGCTACACCTTC. This translates into CASSQDMTGPVYGYTF.